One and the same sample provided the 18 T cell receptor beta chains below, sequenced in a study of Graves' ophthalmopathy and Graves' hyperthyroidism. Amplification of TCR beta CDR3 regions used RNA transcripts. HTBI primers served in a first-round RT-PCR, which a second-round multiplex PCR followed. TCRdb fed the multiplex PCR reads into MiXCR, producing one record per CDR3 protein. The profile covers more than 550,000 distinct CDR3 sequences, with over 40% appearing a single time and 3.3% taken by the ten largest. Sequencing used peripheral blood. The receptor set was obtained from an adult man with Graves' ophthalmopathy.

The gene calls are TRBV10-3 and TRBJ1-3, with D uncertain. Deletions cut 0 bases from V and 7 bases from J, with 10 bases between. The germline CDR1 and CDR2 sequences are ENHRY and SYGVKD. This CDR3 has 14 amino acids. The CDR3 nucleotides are TGTGCCATCAGTGAGTCCCCGGTCATGAACACCATATATTTT. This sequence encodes CAISESPVMNTIYF.

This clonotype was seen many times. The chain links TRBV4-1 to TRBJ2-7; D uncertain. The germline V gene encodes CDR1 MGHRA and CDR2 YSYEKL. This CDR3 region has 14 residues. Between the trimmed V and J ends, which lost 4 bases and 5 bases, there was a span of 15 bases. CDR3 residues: CASSPETGLDEQYF. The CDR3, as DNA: TGCGCCAGCAGCCCTGAGACTGGGCTCGACGAGCAGTACTTC.

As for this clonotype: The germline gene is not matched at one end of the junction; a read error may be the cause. The CDR3 DNA reads as TGTGCCAGCAGCTTAAGGGAGGTCGGCTATGGCTACACCTTC. Amino acid sequence: CASSLREVGYGYTF. This chain connects TRBV5-1 to TRBJ1-2, with D hard to call. CDR3 size: 14 residues. The germline V gene has CDR1 SGHRS and CDR2 YFSETQ.

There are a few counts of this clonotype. CDR3 DNA: TGTGCCAGCAGCCAACCTTACACTGAAGCTTTCTTT. Translation: CASSQPYTEAFF. The genes are TRBV6-6 and TRBJ1-1, with no clear D. This CDR3 is 12 amino acids long. Trimming removed 6 bases at V and 3 bases at J, with 8 bases between. CDR1 is MNHNY, CDR2 SVGAGI, per germline (reference sequence).

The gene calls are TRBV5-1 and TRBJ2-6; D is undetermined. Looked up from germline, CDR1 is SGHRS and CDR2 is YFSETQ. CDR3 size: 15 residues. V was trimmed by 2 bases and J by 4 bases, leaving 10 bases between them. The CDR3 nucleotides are TGCGCCAGCAGCTTCGGTCAGACCGGGGCCAACGTCCTGACTTTC. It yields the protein CASSFGQTGANVLTF.

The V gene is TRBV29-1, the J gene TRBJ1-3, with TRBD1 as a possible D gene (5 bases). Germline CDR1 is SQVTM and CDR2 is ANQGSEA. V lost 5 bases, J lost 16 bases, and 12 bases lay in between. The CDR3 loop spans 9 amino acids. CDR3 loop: CSVPDAGYF. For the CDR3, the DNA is TGCAGCGTTCCGGACGCAGGGTATTTT.

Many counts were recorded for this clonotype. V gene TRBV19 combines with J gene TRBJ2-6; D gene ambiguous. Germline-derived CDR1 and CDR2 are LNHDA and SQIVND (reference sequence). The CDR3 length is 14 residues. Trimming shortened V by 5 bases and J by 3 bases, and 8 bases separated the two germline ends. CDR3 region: CASSPHGGANVLTF. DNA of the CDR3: TGTGCCAGTAGTCCCCACGGTGGGGCCAACGTCCTGACTTTC.

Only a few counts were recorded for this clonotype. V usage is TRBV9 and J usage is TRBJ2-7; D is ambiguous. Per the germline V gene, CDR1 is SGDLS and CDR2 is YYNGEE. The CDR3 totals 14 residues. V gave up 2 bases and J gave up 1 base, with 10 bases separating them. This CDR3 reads CASSVWRGSYEQYF. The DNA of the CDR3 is TGTGCCAGCAGCGTCTGGCGCGGTTCCTACGAGCAGTACTTC.

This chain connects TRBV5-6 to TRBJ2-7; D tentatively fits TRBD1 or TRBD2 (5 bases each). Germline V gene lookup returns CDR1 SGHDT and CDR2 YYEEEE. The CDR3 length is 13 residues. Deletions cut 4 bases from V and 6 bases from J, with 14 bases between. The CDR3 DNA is TGTGCCAGCAGCCCCGGGACCCAGGGCGAGCAGTACTTC. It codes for CASSPGTQGEQYF.

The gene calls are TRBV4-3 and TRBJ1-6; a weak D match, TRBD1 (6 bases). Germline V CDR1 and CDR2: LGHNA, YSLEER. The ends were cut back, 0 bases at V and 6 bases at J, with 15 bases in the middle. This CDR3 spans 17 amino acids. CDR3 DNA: TGCGCCAGCAGCCAAGACCTAACACAGGGAGGTAATTCACCCCTCCACTTT. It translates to CASSQDLTQGGNSPLHF.

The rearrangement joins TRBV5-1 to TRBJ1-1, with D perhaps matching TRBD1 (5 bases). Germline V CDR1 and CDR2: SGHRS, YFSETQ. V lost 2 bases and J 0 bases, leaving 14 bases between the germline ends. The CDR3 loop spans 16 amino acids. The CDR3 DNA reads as TGCGCCAGCAGCTTTTCCCCCGGGGCTTTGAACACTGAAGCTTTCTTT. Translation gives CASSFSPGALNTEAFF.

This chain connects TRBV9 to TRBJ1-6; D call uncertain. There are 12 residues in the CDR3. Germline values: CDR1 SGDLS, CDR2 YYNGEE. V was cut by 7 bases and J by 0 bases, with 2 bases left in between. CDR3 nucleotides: TGTGCCAGCCACTCCTATAATTCACCCCTCCACTTT. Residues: CASHSYNSPLHF. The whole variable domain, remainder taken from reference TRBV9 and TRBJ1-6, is DSGVTQTPKHLITATGQRVTLRCSPRSGDLSVYWYQQSLDQGLQFLIQYYNGEERAKGNILERFSAQQFPDLHSELNLSSLELGDSALYFCASHSYNSPLHFGNGTRLTVT.

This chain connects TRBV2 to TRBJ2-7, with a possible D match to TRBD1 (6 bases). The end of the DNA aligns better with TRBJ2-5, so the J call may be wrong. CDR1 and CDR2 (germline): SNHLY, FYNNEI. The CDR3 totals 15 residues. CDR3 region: CASSVRQVLQETQYF. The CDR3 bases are TGTGCCAGCAGCGTTAGACAGGTGCTACAAGAGACCCAGTACTTC.

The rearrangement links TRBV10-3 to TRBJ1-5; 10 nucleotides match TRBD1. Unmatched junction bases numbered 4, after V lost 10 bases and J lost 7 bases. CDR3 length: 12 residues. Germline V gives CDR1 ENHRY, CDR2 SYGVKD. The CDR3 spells CATRTGGQPQHF. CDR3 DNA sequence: TGTGCCACCAGGACAGGGGGACAGCCCCAGCATTTT.

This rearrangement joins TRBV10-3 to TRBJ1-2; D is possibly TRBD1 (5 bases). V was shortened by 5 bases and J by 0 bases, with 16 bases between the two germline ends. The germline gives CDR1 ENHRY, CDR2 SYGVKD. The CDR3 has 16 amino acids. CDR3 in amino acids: CAISLEARTTNYGYTF. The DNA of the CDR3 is TGTGCCATCAGTTTAGAAGCCCGGACAACTAACTATGGCTACACCTTC.

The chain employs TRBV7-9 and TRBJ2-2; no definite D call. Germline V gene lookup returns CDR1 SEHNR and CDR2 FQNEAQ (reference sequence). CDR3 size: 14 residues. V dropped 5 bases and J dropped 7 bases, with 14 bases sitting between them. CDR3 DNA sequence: TGTGCCAGCAGCCAAGTTGGCTACCTCGGGGAGCTGTTTTTT. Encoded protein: CASSQVGYLGELFF.

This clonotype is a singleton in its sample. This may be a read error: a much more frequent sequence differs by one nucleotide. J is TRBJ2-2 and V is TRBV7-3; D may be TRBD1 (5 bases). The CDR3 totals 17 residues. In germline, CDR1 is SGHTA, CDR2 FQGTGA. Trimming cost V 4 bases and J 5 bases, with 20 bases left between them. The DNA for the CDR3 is TGTGCCAGCAGCTATGTTGAAGGGGCGCGGTATACCGGGGAGCTGTTTTTT. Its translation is CASSYVEGARYTGELFF.

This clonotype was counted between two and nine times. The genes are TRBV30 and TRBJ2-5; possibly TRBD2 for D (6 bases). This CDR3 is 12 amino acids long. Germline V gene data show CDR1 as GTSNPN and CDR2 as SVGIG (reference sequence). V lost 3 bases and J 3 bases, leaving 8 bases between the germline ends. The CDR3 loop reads CAWSTGEETQYF. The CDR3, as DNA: TGTGCCTGGAGCACGGGGGAAGAGACCCAGTACTTC.